What follows describes a single T cell receptor beta chain. The entry originates in a study of T cell repertoires in cytomegalovirus infection. TCRdb re-called the reads with MiXCR, one entry per CDR3 protein. The sample has over 100,000 distinct CDR3 sequences, 16% seen once. The ends lost 5 bases at V and 5 bases at J; junction bases unmatched: 6. This CDR3 is 14 amino acids long. Germline-derived CDR1 and CDR2 are SGHAT and FQNNGV. The clonotype originates from a human donor in good health (CMV status not recorded). Some clones in this sample may be carry-over from other donors' samples. Sequencing was performed on PBMCs. V usage is TRBV11-2 and J usage is TRBJ2-1, with TRBD1 identical over 7 bases. The CDR3 reads CASSRQGSHNEQFF. The DNA of the CDR3 is TGTGCCAGCAGCCGACAGGGATCCCACAATGAGCAGTTCTTC.